Shown below are 13 T cell receptor beta chains from a single sample sequenced in a study of response to subunit inactivated influenza vaccine (dated by TCRdb to between 2017 and 2018). Library prep was done by RT-PCR. For sequencing, an Illumina HiSeq 2500 was employed. The raw public data were reprocessed by TCRdb itself: fastp quality trimming at Q25, MiXCR clonotype calling, in-frame beta chains only. CDR3 protein duplicates are merged, each entry listing the most common genes and DNA. This sample lists roughly 650,000 distinct CDR3 sequences; 15% to 18% were detected once. The top ten constitute around 10% of the sample. Material: PBMCs from blood, obtained about 11 days after vaccination. These receptors were taken from a middle-aged man who received an inactivated influenza vaccine. Donor details come from another sample of the same person, matched by shared clones.

The CDR3 sequence: CASRRKLAGYNEQFF. The CDR3 region has the DNA TGTGCCAGCCGCCGAAAACTAGCGGGATACAATGAGCAGTTCTTC. The V and J genes are TRBV27 and TRBJ2-1, with 10 bases aligning to TRBD2. The CDR3 sequence is 15 residues long. The V gene's germline CDR1 is MNHEY and CDR2 SMNVEV (reference sequence). With 8 bases clipped from V and 4 bases from J, the junction kept 8 bases outside the gene matches.

This clonotype was recorded a few times. The chain couples TRBV12-3 or TRBV12-4 to TRBJ2-7; D call uncertain. This CDR3 has 13 amino acids. Trimming took off 0 bases at V and 5 bases at J, with 8 bases between the two ends. In DNA, the CDR3 is TGTGCCAGCAGTTTAGCGCGGTTGGACGAGCAGTACTTC. Amino acids: CASSLARLDEQYF.

This sequence joins TRBV20-1 and TRBJ1-6, with 8 bases aligning to TRBD1. Per germline, CDR1 DFQATT and CDR2 SNEGSKA (reference sequence). There are 16 residues in the CDR3. The trim removed 2 bases at V and 7 bases at J, leaving 10 bases unmatched. The CDR3 loop reads CSARRDLTGVNSPLHF. The CDR3 DNA is TGCAGTGCTAGACGTGACCTGACAGGGGTAAATTCACCCCTCCACTTT.

This clonotype was found a few times. The V gene is TRBV12-3 or TRBV12-4, the J gene TRBJ2-2, with D tentatively TRBD1 (6 bases). The CDR3 has 17 amino acids. Trimming took 3 bases from V and 3 from J, leaving 17 bases between them. The CDR3 sequence: CASSFASPGAYTGELFF. The CDR3 nucleotides read TGTGCCAGCAGTTTTGCCTCTCCAGGGGCCTACACCGGGGAGCTGTTTTTT.

The chain has TRBV3-1 and TRBJ2-7, with D possibly being TRBD2 (6 bases). CDR1 is LGHDT and CDR2 is YNNKEL in the germline V gene (reference sequence). V shed 5 bases and J shed 7 bases, with 18 bases lying between them. This CDR3 region has 14 residues. The CDR3 region has the DNA TGTGCCAGCAGCATTACGACTAGGGCTGGAGAGCAGTACTTC. Protein: CASSITTRAGEQYF.

The CDR3 loop reads CASSQGGPREKLFF. The CDR3 DNA reads as TGTGCCAGCAGCCAAGGCGGGCCGCGGGAAAAACTGTTTTTT. The rearrangement joins TRBV14 to TRBJ1-4; D unresolved. Germline V gene lookup returns CDR1 SGHDN and CDR2 FVKESK. V lost 1 base and J 8 bases, leaving 11 bases between the germline ends. The CDR3 has 14 amino acids. The full variable domain, rest sourced from reference TRBV14 and TRBJ1-4, is EAGVTQFPSHSVIEKGQTVTLRCDPISGHDNLYWYRRVMGKEIKFLLHFVKESKQDESGMPNNRFLAERTGGTYSTLKVQPAELEDSGVYFCASSQGGPREKLFFGSGTQLSVL.

The chain couples TRBV30 to TRBJ2-2; D unresolved. The V and J ends lost 4 bases and 7 bases respectively, with 13 bases between them. The CDR3 is made up of 13 amino acids. Germline V gene data show CDR1 as GTSNPN and CDR2 as SVGIG (reference sequence). Written as DNA, the CDR3 is TGTGCCTGGAACTTAAGGCGGAGCGGGGAGCTGTTTTTT. It translates to CAWNLRRSGELFF.

The rearrangement links TRBV11-2 to TRBJ2-3, with TRBD2 matching 12 bases. The CDR3 spans 17 residues. V dropped 1 base and J dropped 7; count of bases not matched to a gene: 9. Germline V lookup: CDR1 SGHAT, CDR2 FQNNGV. The CDR3 loop reads CASSLVSLAGGQYTQYF. In DNA, the CDR3 is TGTGCCAGCAGCTTAGTATCTCTAGCGGGGGGGCAGTATACGCAGTATTTT.

This clonotype occurred a few times. The rearrangement links TRBV5-1 to TRBJ1-5; D ambiguous. The CDR3 sequence is 12 residues long. V lost 6 bases to trimming and J lost 3 bases, with 7 bases between them. Germline-derived CDR1 and CDR2 are SGHRS and YFSETQ. CDR3 DNA: TGCGCCAGCATAGATATCAATCAGCCCCAGCATTTT. Its protein product is CASIDINQPQHF.

V gene TRBV5-1 combines with J gene TRBJ2-3; 7 bases are a match to TRBD1. CDR3 length: 16 residues. Germline V CDR1 and CDR2: SGHRS, YFSETQ. V lost 0 bases and J lost 4; bases outside the gene matches: 8. DNA for the CDR3: TGCGCCAGCAGCTTGGTTCCGGGGACAGTGCCAGATACGCAGTATTTT. This translates into CASSLVPGTVPDTQYF. The complete variable domain, with remaining parts taken from reference TRBV5-1 and TRBJ2-3, reads KAGVTQTPRYLIKTRGQQVTLSCSPISGHRSVSWYQQTPGQGLQFLFEYFSETQRNKGNFPGRFSGRQFSNSRSEMNVSTLELGDSALYLCASSLVPGTVPDTQYFGPGTRLTVL.

This clonotype has a single count. V is TRBV20-1 and J is TRBJ2-3; 8 positions match TRBD2. The CDR3 sequence is 15 residues long. Germline values: CDR1 DFQATT, CDR2 SNEGSKA (reference sequence). Trimming cost V 3 bases and J 1 base; bases outside gene matches: 6. CDR3 amino acids: CSAREDGRGTDTQYF. The CDR3 DNA sequence: TGCAGTGCTAGGGAGGACGGGAGGGGCACAGATACGCAGTATTTT.

This chain links TRBV9 with TRBJ2-7; tentatively, D is TRBD2 (6 bases). Germline V lookup: CDR1 SGDLS, CDR2 YYNGEE. The CDR3 spans 16 residues. V was trimmed by 0 bases and J by 4 bases, leaving 17 bases between them. Here the CDR3 DNA reads TGTGCCAGCAGCGTAGGTTCGTCGGGCGGGGCTTACGAGCAGTACTTC. The encoded protein is CASSVGSSGGAYEQYF.

The chain joins TRBV7-6 to TRBJ2-7, with D perhaps being TRBD1 or TRBD2 (5 bases each). V was trimmed by 4 bases and J by 0 bases, leaving 13 bases between them. Germline values: CDR1 SGHVS, CDR2 FNYEAQ. CDR3 length: 15 residues. This CDR3 is CASSSLTGTSYEQYF. In nucleotides, the CDR3 is TGTGCCAGCAGCTCCTTGACGGGGACCTCCTACGAGCAGTACTTC.